A selection of T cell receptor beta chains follows, all from one sample in a study of Ad26.COV2.S vaccination and SARS-CoV-2 variants. Sequenced by immunoSEQ multiplex PCR; TCRdb stores in-frame clones only, minus some. The sample has around 100,000 clones; roughly 85% are singletons. The sequencing used peripheral blood, collected after recovery from COVID-19. The receptors come from a human donor who had recovered from COVID-19. CDR3s include the opening cysteine and the closing phenylalanine or tryptophan. D genes are given only for firm matches. For some rows the clone size is stated as once, few or many, or as a class when expanded; others skip it.

clone_size,d_call,v_call,j_call,cdr3_nt,cdr3_aa
-,-,TRBV5-6,TRBJ1-2,TGTGCCAGCAGCCCATCGGGGGCGGATGACTATGGCTACACCTTC,CASSPSGADDYGYTF
-,-,TRBV28,TRBJ1-1,TGTGCCAGCAGTTTATACAGGGCTAGAGTGGATGAAGCTTTCTTT,CASSLYRARVDEAFF
-,TRBD2,TRBV14,TRBJ2-1,TGTGCCAGCAGCATCTCTAGCGGGCCCTACAATGAGCAGTTCTTC,CASSISSGPYNEQFF
-,-,TRBV7-6,TRBJ2-1,TGTGCCAGCAGCGAGGCGGGGGCCTCCTACAATGAGCAGTTCTTC,CASSEAGASYNEQFF
-,-,TRBV5-3,TRBJ1-2,TGTGCCAGAAGCTTTGGGCGTGGTGGCTACACCTTC,CARSFGRGGYTF
-,-,TRBV9,TRBJ1-1,TGTGCCAGCAGCACTGGGACAAGTGAAGCTTTCTTT,CASSTGTSEAFF
once,-,TRBV2,TRBJ1-1,TGTGCCAGCAGTGAAGGGCCCAGGGGCACTGAAGCTTTCTTT,CASSEGPRGTEAFF
-,-,TRBV28,TRBJ2-7,TGTGCCAGCAGTCCCTGGGATTACGAGCAGTACTTC,CASSPWDYEQYF
-,-,TRBV6-4,TRBJ2-1,TGTGCCAGCAGTGACTCTATACTTGCGGGATCTCACTACAATGAGCAGTTCTTC,CASSDSILAGSHYNEQFF
-,TRBD1,TRBV5-4,TRBJ1-4,TGTGCCAGCAGCCTGGACAGGGGTTCAACTAATGAAAAACTGTTTTTT,CASSLDRGSTNEKLFF
few,-,TRBV6-6,TRBJ2-1,TGTGCCAGCAGTGGGGTCAGGGGCGGTGAGCAGTTCTTC,CASSGVRGGEQFF
-,-,TRBV28,TRBJ2-7,TGTGCCAGCAGGGGGGGGCAGGGCTACGAGCAGTACTTC,CASRGGQGYEQYF